The 2 T cell receptor beta chains given below trace back to one sample, sequenced in a study of CD8 T cells in Susac syndrome. RNA in amounts of roughly 0.5 to 1 ug was reverse transcribed with random hexamers. TCRdb recomputed calls from the immunoSEQ multiplex PCR reads with MiXCR, one row per CDR3 protein. The sample carries 330,000 or so distinct CDR3 sequences, about nine tenths recorded once. The sequencing sample was made of CD8+ T cells from PBMCs. Source of these receptors: a human donor with multiple sclerosis.

This rearrangement joins TRBV6-4 to TRBJ2-7; a possible D gene is TRBD1 (6 bases). Per germline, CDR1 MRHNA and CDR2 SNTAGT. The V gene lost 6 bases and the J gene lost 0 bases, with 12 bases spanning the gap. There are 14 residues in the CDR3. The chain's CDR3 is CASSPDSDSYEQYF. The DNA of the CDR3 is TGTGCCAGCAGCCCGGACAGCGACTCCTACGAGCAGTACTTC.

The chain employs TRBV7-9 and TRBJ2-6, with D possibly TRBD2 on 6 matching bases. CDR3 length: 14 amino acids. Germline lookup yields CDR1 SEHNR and CDR2 FQNEAQ (reference sequence). V lost 6 bases and J 3 bases, leaving 9 bases between the germline ends. The CDR3 is CASSREVGANVLTF. The CDR3 DNA reads as TGTGCCAGCAGTAGGGAGGTTGGGGCCAACGTCCTGACTTTC.